This section outlines one T cell receptor (beta chain) sequence together with its context. Its antigen is not identified. The CDR3 is 15 amino acids. With 3 bases clipped from V and 7 bases from J, the junction kept 10 bases outside the gene matches. Germline V lookup: CDR1 DFQATT, CDR2 SNEGSKA (reference sequence). The sample belongs to a study of blood T cells in healthy people across ages. Findings and limits, study-wide: Getting older went along with TCR beta diversity per million T cells dropping roughly linearly. Possibly, changes in expanded clonotypes were confounded because donor CMV status was unknown.

For the second PCR, which ran for roughly 7 to 11 cycles, a sample-barcoded 5' primer and a J-beta primer mix were used. One entry per CDR3 protein results from TCRdb running MiXCR on the 5' RACE reads. The sample carries 1.2 million to 1.5 million distinct CDR3 sequences, roughly 64% recorded once. What was sequenced was blood. J is TRBJ2-1 and V is TRBV20-1, with 9 bases identical to TRBD2. The sequence came from a man aged 18-30 years in good health. Here the CDR3 reads CSASPAGGLLNEQFF. DNA for the CDR3: TGCAGTGCTAGTCCAGCGGGGGGACTGTTAAATGAGCAGTTCTTC.